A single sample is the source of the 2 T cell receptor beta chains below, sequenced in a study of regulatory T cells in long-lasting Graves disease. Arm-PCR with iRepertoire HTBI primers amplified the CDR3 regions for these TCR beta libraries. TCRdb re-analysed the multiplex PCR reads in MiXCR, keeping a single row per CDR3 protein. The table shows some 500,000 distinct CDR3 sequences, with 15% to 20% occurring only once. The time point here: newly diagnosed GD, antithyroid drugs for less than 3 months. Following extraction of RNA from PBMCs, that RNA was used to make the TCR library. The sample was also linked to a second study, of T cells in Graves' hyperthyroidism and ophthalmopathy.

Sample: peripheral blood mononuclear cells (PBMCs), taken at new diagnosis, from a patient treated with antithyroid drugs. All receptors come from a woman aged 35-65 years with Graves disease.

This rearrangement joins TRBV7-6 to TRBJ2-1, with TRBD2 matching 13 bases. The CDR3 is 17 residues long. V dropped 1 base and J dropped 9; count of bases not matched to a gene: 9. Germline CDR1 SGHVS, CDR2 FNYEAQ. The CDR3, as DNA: TGTGCCAGCAGCTTAGAAAGTGTGAGACTAGCGGGAGGTGAGCAGTTCTTC. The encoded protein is CASSLESVRLAGGEQFF. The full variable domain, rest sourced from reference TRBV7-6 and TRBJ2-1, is GAGVSQSPRYKVTKRGQDVALRCDPISGHVSLYWYRQALGQGPEFLTYFNYEAQQDKSGLPNDRFSAERPEGSISTLTIQRTEQRDSAMYRCASSLESVRLAGGEQFFGPGTRLTVL.

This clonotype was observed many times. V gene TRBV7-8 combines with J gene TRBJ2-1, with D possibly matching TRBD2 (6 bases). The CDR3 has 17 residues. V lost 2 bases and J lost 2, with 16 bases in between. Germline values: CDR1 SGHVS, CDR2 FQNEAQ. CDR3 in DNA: TGTGCCAGCAGCTTACGACCTGGAGGGGCTACCTACAATGAGCAGTTCTTC. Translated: CASSLRPGGATYNEQFF.